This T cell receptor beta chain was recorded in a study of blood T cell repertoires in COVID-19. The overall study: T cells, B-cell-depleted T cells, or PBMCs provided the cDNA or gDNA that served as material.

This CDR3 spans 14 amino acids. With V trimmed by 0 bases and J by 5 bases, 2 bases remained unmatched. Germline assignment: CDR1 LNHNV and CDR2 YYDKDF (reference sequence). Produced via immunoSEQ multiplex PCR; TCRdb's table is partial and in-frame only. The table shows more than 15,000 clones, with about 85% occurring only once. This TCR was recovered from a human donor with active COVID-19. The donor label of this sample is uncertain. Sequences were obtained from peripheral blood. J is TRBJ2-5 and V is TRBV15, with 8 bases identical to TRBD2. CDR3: CATSRDSSGETQYF. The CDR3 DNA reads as TGTGCCACCAGCAGAGATTCTAGCGGGGAGACCCAGTACTTC.